This entry lists 6 T cell receptor beta chains sequenced from one sample in a study of T cell changes during pregnancy in multiple sclerosis. Libraries were prepared by immunoSEQ multiplex PCR; TCRdb keeps only in-frame clonotypes and omits some of them. The sample contains about 51,000 clones, around 93% of which appear only once. Sequencing used peripheral blood, obtained in the second trimester of pregnancy. The receptor source for this set is a female donor with multiple sclerosis, enrolled in a pregnancy study.

This sequence joins TRBV10-3 and TRBJ2-2, with unresolved D. With 7 bases removed from V and 0 bases from J, the gap between germline ends came to 9 bases. Germline-derived CDR1 and CDR2 are ENHRY and SYGVKD. The length of the CDR3 is 14 residues. Written as DNA, the CDR3 is TGTGCCATCAAATCGAGCGCGAACACCGGGGAGCTGTTTTTT. Protein product: CAIKSSANTGELFF.

This chain's CDR3 is CASSQAPPLEETQYF. The CDR3 coding sequence is TGCGCCAGCAGCCAAGCTCCCCCCCTGGAGGAGACCCAGTACTTC. The chain recombines TRBV4-1 with TRBJ2-5, with D unresolved. Trimming left V 1 base short and J 5 bases short, with 14 bases between. The CDR3 totals 15 residues. Germline-derived CDR1 and CDR2 are MGHRA and YSYEKL.

The table lists this clone with a few counts. V usage is TRBV6-4 and J usage is TRBJ2-1, with D tentatively TRBD1 (6 bases). In germline, CDR1 is MRHNA, CDR2 SNTAGT. The V end lost 0 bases, the J end lost 5 bases, and 14 bases lay between the germline ends. CDR3 length: 16 residues. Here the CDR3 DNA reads TGTGCCAGCAGTGACTCGGCCGGGACACCAAACAATGAGCAGTTCTTC. This translates into CASSDSAGTPNNEQFF.

V is TRBV30 and J is TRBJ1-2, with unresolved D. The CDR3 is made up of 13 amino acids. The V gene lost 3 bases and the J gene lost 0 bases, with 8 bases spanning the gap. In germline, CDR1 is GTSNPN, CDR2 SVGIG (reference sequence). CDR3 nucleotides: TGTGCCTGGAGCCCGCAGGCTAACTATGGCTACACCTTC. Amino acids: CAWSPQANYGYTF.

The chain carries TRBV15 and TRBJ2-1; D not certain. The CDR3 has 17 amino acids. Germline V gene lookup returns CDR1 LNHNV and CDR2 YYDKDF (reference sequence). Trimming took off 0 bases at V and 11 bases at J, with 23 bases between the two ends. The CDR3, as DNA: TGTGCCACCAGCAGAGATCAAAGTTCGACTCACCCTTGGAAGCAGTTCTTC. Residues: CATSRDQSSTHPWKQFF.

This chain's CDR3 is CASSLEDSDSGNTIYF. The CDR3 coding sequence is TGCGCCAGCAGCTTGGAGGACAGCGACTCTGGAAACACCATATATTTT. V gene TRBV5-1 combines with J gene TRBJ1-3; perhaps TRBD1 as D (6 bases). CDR1 is SGHRS, CDR2 YFSETQ, per germline. The CDR3 loop spans 16 amino acids. Trimming pared 0 bases from V and 0 bases from J, leaving 10 bases between.